This T cell receptor (beta chain) came from a study of blood T cell repertoires in COVID-19. Turning to the study itself: COVID-19 samples, acute and convalescent, were from the United States, Italy and Spain. T cells, B-cell-depleted T cells, or PBMCs supplied cDNA or gDNA.

Authors' analysis steps: Cell counts per sample came from amplifying reference gene primers. Clones were read by immunoSEQ multiplex PCR, and TCRdb kept only the in-frame ones, dropping some. The V and J calls and clone size are taken from that table; D and trimming were inferred from the DNA. The sample contains about 220,000 clones, more than 65% of which appear only once. CDR1 is SGDLS, CDR2 YYNGEE, per germline. The CDR3 sequence is 15 residues long. V lost 0 bases, J lost 2 bases, and 12 bases lay in between. The V and J genes are TRBV9 and TRBJ2-7; no reliable D call. The TCR sequence derives from a woman of 80 years or more with acute or convalescent COVID-19. Material: peripheral blood. CDR3 bases: TGTGCCAGCAGCGTAGCCCCACACCTCACCTACGAGCAGTACTTC. This translates into CASSVAPHLTYEQYF.